Listed below are T cell receptor beta chains from one sample, sequenced in a study of OX40 agonist ivuxolimab in advanced cancers. The table came from immunoSEQ multiplex PCR; TCRdb's copy has only in-frame clones and leaves some out. The table has about 62,000 clones, approximately 85% seen once. The sample in question was CD4+ or CD8+ T cells sorted from blood, obtained in a trial of the OX40 agonist ivuxolimab. These receptors were taken from an adult with an advanced solid tumor such as melanoma, head and neck, liver or kidney cancer. Both conserved end residues are part of each CDR3. The order of the fields is D gene, V gene, clone size, J gene, CDR3 protein, CDR3 DNA. A D gene is named only where the DNA matches it firmly. Size is stated for part of the rows, as once, few or many counts, or as a class when the clone is expanded.

d_call: .
v_call: TRBV27
clone_size: .
j_call: TRBJ2-3
cdr3_aa: CASRKQGFTDTQYF
cdr3_nt: TGTGCCAGCAGGAAACAGGGCTTCACAGATACGCAGTATTTT

d_call: .
v_call: TRBV9
clone_size: few
j_call: TRBJ2-1
cdr3_aa: CASSVGGSGTYNEQFF
cdr3_nt: TGTGCCAGCAGCGTAGGAGGTAGCGGAACTTACAATGAGCAGTTCTTC

d_call: .
v_call: TRBV11-2
clone_size: .
j_call: TRBJ1-3
cdr3_aa: CASSFGDSSGNTIYF
cdr3_nt: TGTGCCAGCAGCTTCGGTGATAGCTCTGGAAACACCATATATTTT

d_call: .
v_call: TRBV14
clone_size: .
j_call: TRBJ1-5
cdr3_aa: CASSQVNLDRNNQPQHF
cdr3_nt: TGTGCCAGCAGCCAAGTCAATTTGGACAGAAACAATCAGCCCCAGCATTTT

d_call: TRBD1
v_call: TRBV15
clone_size: .
j_call: TRBJ2-1
cdr3_aa: CATSRDHQGAINEQFF
cdr3_nt: TGTGCCACCAGCAGAGATCATCAGGGGGCGATCAATGAGCAGTTCTTC

d_call: .
v_call: TRBV28
clone_size: .
j_call: TRBJ2-3
cdr3_aa: CATRYGEIGAQYF
cdr3_nt: TGTGCCACCAGATACGGGGAGATCGGAGCGCAGTATTTT

d_call: .
v_call: TRBV5-1
clone_size: .
j_call: TRBJ2-2
cdr3_aa: CASSFIVTGSNTGELFF
cdr3_nt: TGCGCCAGCAGCTTTATTGTTACAGGATCGAACACCGGGGAGCTGTTTTTT

d_call: .
v_call: TRBV4-1
clone_size: few
j_call: TRBJ2-7
cdr3_aa: CASSQGPSYEQYF
cdr3_nt: TGCGCCAGCAGCCAAGGCCCCAGCTACGAGCAGTACTTC

d_call: .
v_call: TRBV4-1
clone_size: .
j_call: TRBJ1-5
cdr3_aa: CASSQALFGAGQPQHF
cdr3_nt: TGCGCCAGCAGCCAAGCCCTTTTTGGGGCGGGTCAGCCCCAGCATTTT

d_call: .
v_call: TRBV11-2
clone_size: .
j_call: TRBJ1-1
cdr3_aa: CASSFEGAGGSEAFF
cdr3_nt: TGTGCCAGCAGCTTTGAAGGGGCGGGGGGGTCTGAAGCTTTCTTT

d_call: TRBD1
v_call: TRBV7-8
clone_size: .
j_call: TRBJ1-2
cdr3_aa: CASSPRTGGIANYGYTF
cdr3_nt: TGTGCCAGCAGCCCGAGGACAGGGGGGATCGCTAACTATGGCTACACCTTC

d_call: TRBD2
v_call: TRBV5-6
clone_size: .
j_call: TRBJ2-7
cdr3_aa: CASRGTSGYEQYF
cdr3_nt: TGTGCCAGCCGAGGGACTAGCGGTTACGAGCAGTACTTC

d_call: TRBD1
v_call: TRBV19
clone_size: .
j_call: TRBJ2-1
cdr3_aa: CASTTGQQYNEQFF
cdr3_nt: TGTGCCAGTACCACGGGACAGCAGTATAATGAGCAGTTCTTC

d_call: .
v_call: TRBV6-6
clone_size: .
j_call: TRBJ2-2
cdr3_aa: CASRKDGELFF
cdr3_nt: TGTGCCAGCAGGAAAGACGGGGAGCTGTTTTTT

d_call: .
v_call: TRBV27
clone_size: .
j_call: TRBJ2-7
cdr3_aa: CASSLFPKGGFYEQYF
cdr3_nt: TGTGCCAGCAGTTTATTCCCTAAGGGGGGATTCTACGAGCAGTACTTC

d_call: TRBD2
v_call: TRBV7-2
clone_size: .
j_call: TRBJ2-7
cdr3_aa: CASSLLPTSGGAYEQYF
cdr3_nt: TGTGCCAGCAGCTTGCTCCCGACTAGCGGGGGGGCCTACGAGCAGTACTTC

d_call: .
v_call: TRBV5-1
clone_size: .
j_call: TRBJ1-2
cdr3_aa: CASSLSSNYGYTF
cdr3_nt: TGCGCCAGCAGCTTGTCGAGTAACTATGGCTACACCTTC

d_call: TRBD1
v_call: TRBV6-5
clone_size: .
j_call: TRBJ2-2
cdr3_aa: CASKGGPNTGELFF
cdr3_nt: TGTGCCAGCAAAGGGGGCCCTAACACCGGGGAGCTGTTTTTT

d_call: .
v_call: TRBV29-1
clone_size: few
j_call: TRBJ2-7
cdr3_aa: CSVALISSYEQYF
cdr3_nt: TGCAGCGTCGCCTTAATAAGCTCCTACGAGCAGTACTTC

d_call: TRBD2
v_call: TRBV29-1
clone_size: .
j_call: TRBJ2-7
cdr3_aa: CSDAGLAGSYEQYF
cdr3_nt: TGCAGCGACGCGGGACTAGCGGGCTCCTACGAGCAGTACTTC

d_call: .
v_call: TRBV27
clone_size: few
j_call: TRBJ2-1
cdr3_aa: CASSLSGGSYNEQFF
cdr3_nt: TGTGCCAGCAGTTTATCGGGTGGCTCCTACAATGAGCAGTTCTTC

d_call: .
v_call: TRBV5-4
clone_size: few
j_call: TRBJ1-5
cdr3_aa: CASSLAGKAQHF
cdr3_nt: TGTGCCAGCAGCTTGGCCGGCAAGGCCCAGCATTTT

d_call: .
v_call: TRBV7-2
clone_size: .
j_call: TRBJ2-3
cdr3_aa: CASSPNTDTQYF
cdr3_nt: TGTGCCAGCAGCCCTAACACAGATACGCAGTATTTT

d_call: TRBD1
v_call: TRBV5-1
clone_size: few
j_call: TRBJ2-7
cdr3_aa: CASSSGQGGYEQYF
cdr3_nt: TGCGCCAGCAGTTCGGGACAGGGAGGGTACGAGCAGTACTTC

d_call: .
v_call: TRBV7-9
clone_size: .
j_call: TRBJ1-5
cdr3_aa: CASSLDGTSNQPQHF
cdr3_nt: TGTGCCAGCAGCTTAGACGGGACAAGCAATCAGCCCCAGCATTTT

d_call: .
v_call: TRBV4-1
clone_size: many
j_call: TRBJ1-5
cdr3_aa: CASSQDLLEYSNQPQHF
cdr3_nt: TGCGCCAGCAGCCAAGATCTATTGGAATATAGCAATCAGCCCCAGCATTTT

d_call: .
v_call: TRBV27
clone_size: .
j_call: TRBJ1-5
cdr3_aa: CASSPNRRGSNQPQHF
cdr3_nt: TGTGCCAGCAGTCCAAACAGGCGAGGCAGCAATCAGCCCCAGCATTTT

d_call: .
v_call: TRBV11-3
clone_size: once
j_call: TRBJ2-7
cdr3_aa: CASSGTDYEQYF
cdr3_nt: TGTGCCAGCAGCGGGACTGATTACGAGCAGTACTTC